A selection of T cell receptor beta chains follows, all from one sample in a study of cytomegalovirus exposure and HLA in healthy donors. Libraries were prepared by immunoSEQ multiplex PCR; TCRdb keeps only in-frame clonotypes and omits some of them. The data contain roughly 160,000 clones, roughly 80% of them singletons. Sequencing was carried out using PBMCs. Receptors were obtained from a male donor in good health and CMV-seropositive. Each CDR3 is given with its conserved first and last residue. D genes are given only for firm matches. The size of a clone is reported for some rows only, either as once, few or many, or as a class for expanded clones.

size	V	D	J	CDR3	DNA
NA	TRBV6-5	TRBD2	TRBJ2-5	CASSLTSDETQYF	TGTGCCAGCAGTCTGACTAGCGATGAGACCCAGTACTTC
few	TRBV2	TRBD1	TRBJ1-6	CASRPTTGADNSPLHF	TGTGCCAGCAGACCTACCACAGGGGCGGATAATTCACCCCTCCACTTT
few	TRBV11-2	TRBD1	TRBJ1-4	CASSRTGSTNEKLFF	TGTGCCAGCAGCCGGACAGGGTCAACTAATGAAAAACTGTTTTTT
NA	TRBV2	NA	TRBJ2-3	CASSEARDTQYF	TGTGCCAGCAGTGAAGCGAGGGATACGCAGTATTTT
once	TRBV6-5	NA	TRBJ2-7	CASSPRGGSYEQYF	TGTGCCAGCAGTCCGCGGGGAGGCTCCTACGAGCAGTACTTC
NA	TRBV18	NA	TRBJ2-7	CASSPGTLYEQYF	TGTGCCAGCTCACCGGGCACACTCTACGAGCAGTACTTC
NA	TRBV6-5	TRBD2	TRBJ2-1	CASSYGSGAPYNEQFF	TGTGCCAGCAGTTACGGTAGCGGGGCACCGTACAATGAGCAGTTCTTC
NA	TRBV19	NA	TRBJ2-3	CASKGSGTDTQYF	TGTGCCAGTAAGGGGTCCGGCACAGATACGCAGTATTTT
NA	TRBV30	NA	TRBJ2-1	CAWRPRGTPYNEQFF	TGTGCCTGGAGACCCCGCGGGACGCCCTACAATGAGCAGTTCTTC
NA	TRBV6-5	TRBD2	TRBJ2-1	CASSSGGGYNEQFF	TGTGCCAGCAGCTCGGGCGGGGGGTACAATGAGCAGTTCTTC
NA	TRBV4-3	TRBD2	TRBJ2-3	CASSQEFSAGADTQYF	TGCGCCAGCAGCCAAGAGTTTTCAGCGGGGGCAGATACGCAGTATTTT
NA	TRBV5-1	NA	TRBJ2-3	CASSFSQGSGDTQYF	TGCGCCAGCAGCTTTTCTCAGGGGAGCGGAGATACGCAGTATTTT
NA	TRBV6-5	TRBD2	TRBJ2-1	CASSPGGGGTNEQFF	TGTGCCAGCAGTCCCGGCGGCGGGGGGACAAATGAGCAGTTCTTC
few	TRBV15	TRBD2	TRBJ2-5	CATSREGLAGDRTNF	TGTGCCACCAGCAGAGAGGGACTAGCGGGAGACCGCACAAACTTC
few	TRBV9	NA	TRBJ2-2	CASSVTGTGELFF	TGTGCCAGCAGCGTAACCGGGACCGGGGAGCTGTTTTTT
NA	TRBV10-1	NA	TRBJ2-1	CASQSSSYNEQFF	TGCGCCAGCCAAAGTAGCTCCTACAATGAGCAGTTCTTC
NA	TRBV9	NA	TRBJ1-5	CASSQEFNQPQHF	TGTGCCAGCAGCCAAGAGTTTAATCAGCCCCAGCATTTT
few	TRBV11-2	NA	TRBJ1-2	CASSPRHLNYGYTF	TGTGCCAGCAGCCCCCGACACCTTAACTATGGCTACACCTTC
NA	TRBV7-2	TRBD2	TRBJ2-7	CASSPQPTSGSYEQYF	TGTGCCAGCAGCCCACAACCGACTAGCGGGAGCTACGAGCAGTACTTC
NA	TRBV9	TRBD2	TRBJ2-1	CASSTRTSGYNEQFF	TGTGCCAGCAGCACCAGGACTAGCGGGTACAATGAGCAGTTCTTC
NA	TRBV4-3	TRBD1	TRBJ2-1	CASSQQPPGTGLNNEQFF	TGCGCCAGCAGCCAACAACCCCCCGGGACAGGGCTCAACAATGAGCAGTTCTTC
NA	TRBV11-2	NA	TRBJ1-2	CASRITEGYGYTF	TGTGCCAGCAGGATCACAGAGGGCTATGGCTACACCTTC
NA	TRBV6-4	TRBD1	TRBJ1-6	CASSAQGSSPLHF	TGTGCCAGCAGTGCACAGGGGAGTTCACCCCTCCACTTT
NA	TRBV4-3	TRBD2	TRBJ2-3	CASSEGAGGGGTDTQYF	TGCGCCAGCAGCGAAGGAGCGGGAGGCGGCGGCACAGATACGCAGTATTTT
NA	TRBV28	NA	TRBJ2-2	CASTPAGANTGELFF	TGTGCCAGCACCCCCGCAGGGGCGAACACCGGGGAGCTGTTTTTT
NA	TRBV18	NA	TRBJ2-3	CASSLTLADTQYF	TGTGCCAGCTCACTAACCTTAGCAGATACGCAGTATTTT
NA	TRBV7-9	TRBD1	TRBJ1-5	CASSPDRGGQPQHF	TGTGCCAGCAGTCCTGACAGGGGGGGCCAGCCCCAGCATTTT
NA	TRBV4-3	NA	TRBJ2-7	CARRAYEQYF	TGCGCCCGGCGGGCGTACGAGCAGTACTTC
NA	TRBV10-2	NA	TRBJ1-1	CASSDSQGTLSIAEAFF	TGCGCCAGCAGTGATTCTCAGGGTACATTGAGTATTGCTGAAGCTTTCTTT
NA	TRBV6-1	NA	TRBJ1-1	CASGKEMNTEAFF	TGTGCCAGCGGTAAGGAGATGAACACTGAAGCTTTCTTT
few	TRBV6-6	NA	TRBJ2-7	CASSLPQGEQYF	TGTGCCAGCAGTCTACCCCAGGGGGAGCAGTACTTC
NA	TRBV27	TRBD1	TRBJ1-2	CASSFRTGRYGYTF	TGTGCCAGCAGTTTCCGGACAGGGAGATATGGCTACACCTTC
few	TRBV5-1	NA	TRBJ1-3	CASSLDAGLSGNTIYF	TGCGCCAGCAGCTTGGACGCGGGGCTCTCTGGAAACACCATATATTTT
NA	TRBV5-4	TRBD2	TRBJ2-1	CASSRSGRASYNEQFF	TGTGCCAGCAGCCGGAGCGGGAGGGCGTCTTACAATGAGCAGTTCTTC
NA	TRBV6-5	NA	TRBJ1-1	CASSYLGNTEAFF	TGTGCCAGCAGTTACCTAGGGAACACTGAAGCTTTCTTT
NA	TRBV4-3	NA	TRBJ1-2	CASSQDLQGRSYGYTF	TGCGCCAGCAGCCAAGATCTGCAGGGAAGAAGCTATGGCTACACCTTC
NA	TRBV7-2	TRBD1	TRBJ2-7	CASSLRATGGESYEQYF	TGTGCCAGCAGCTTACGCGCGACAGGGGGGGAATCCTACGAGCAGTACTTC
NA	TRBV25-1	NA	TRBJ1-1	CASSEVLNTKAFF	TGTGCCAGCAGTGAAGTTCTGAACACTAAAGCTTTCTTT
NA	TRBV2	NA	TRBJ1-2	CASSAVGPYGYTF	TGTGCCAGCAGTGCCGTGGGGCCCTATGGCTACACCTTC
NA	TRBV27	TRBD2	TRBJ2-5	CASSSPGGRPLYF	TGTGCCAGCAGTTCCCCCGGCGGGAGGCCTTTGTACTTC
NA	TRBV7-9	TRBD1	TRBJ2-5	CASSLGEDREKETQYF	TGTGCCAGCAGCTTAGGAGAGGACAGGGAAAAAGAGACCCAGTACTTC
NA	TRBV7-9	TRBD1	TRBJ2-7	CASRAGTGAYEQYF	TGTGCCAGCAGGGCCGGGACAGGGGCCTACGAGCAGTACTTC
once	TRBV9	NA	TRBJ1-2	CASSPGITDLSGGYTF	TGTGCCAGCAGCCCCGGGATAACAGACCTATCAGGTGGCTACACCTTC
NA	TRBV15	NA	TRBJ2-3	CATSRTLGGVGDTQYF	TGTGCCACCAGCAGAACCTTGGGGGGAGTAGGAGATACGCAGTATTTT
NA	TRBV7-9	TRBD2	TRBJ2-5	CASGPRTGGETQYF	TGTGCCAGCGGACCAAGGACGGGAGGAGAGACCCAGTACTTC
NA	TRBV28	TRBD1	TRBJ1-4	CASRGTVTTNEKLFF	TGTGCCAGCAGGGGGACAGTCACAACTAATGAAAAACTGTTTTTT
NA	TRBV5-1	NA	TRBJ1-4	CASSLDWGGEKLFF	TGCGCCAGCAGCTTGGATTGGGGGGGTGAAAAACTGTTTTTT
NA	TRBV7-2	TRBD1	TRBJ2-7	CASSLWRDRGREQYF	TGTGCCAGCAGCCTATGGCGGGACAGGGGTCGGGAGCAGTACTTC
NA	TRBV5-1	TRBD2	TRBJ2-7	CASSLGSGSSYEQYF	TGCGCCAGCAGCTTGGGTAGCGGGAGCTCCTACGAGCAGTACTTC
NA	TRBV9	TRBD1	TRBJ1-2	CASSLPGQGAEGYTF	TGTGCCAGCAGCCTTCCGGGACAGGGGGCTGAGGGCTACACCTTC
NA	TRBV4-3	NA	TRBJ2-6	CASSQEGRSSGANVLTF	TGCGCCAGCAGCCAAGAGGGGCGGAGCTCTGGGGCCAACGTCCTGACTTTC
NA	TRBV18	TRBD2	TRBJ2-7	CASSRLAGDYEQYF	TGTGCCAGCTCGAGGTTAGCGGGCGACTACGAGCAGTACTTC
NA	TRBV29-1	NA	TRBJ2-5	CSVEDWQAEETQYF	TGCAGCGTTGAAGATTGGCAGGCAGAAGAGACCCAGTACTTC
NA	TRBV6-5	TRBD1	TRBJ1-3	CASTRTGSPGNTIYF	TGTGCCAGCACCCGGACAGGGTCCCCTGGAAACACCATATATTTT
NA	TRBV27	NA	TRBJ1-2	CASSPRGERGGYTF	TGTGCCAGCAGCCCGCGTGGGGAGAGAGGTGGCTACACCTTC
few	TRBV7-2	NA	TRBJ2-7	CASSLALYEQYF	TGTGCCAGCAGCCTGGCCCTCTACGAGCAGTACTTC
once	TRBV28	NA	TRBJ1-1	CASSLRRGGGTEAFF	TGTGCCAGCAGTTTAAGGCGGGGTGGCGGCACTGAAGCTTTCTTT
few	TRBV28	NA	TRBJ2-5	CASSSPGLGETQYF	TGTGCCAGCAGTTCGCCGGGACTCGGGGAGACCCAGTACTTC